This is a list of T cell receptor beta chains from one sample in a study of shared clonotypes between healthy human individuals. Repertoires were generated with immunoSEQ multiplex PCR, while TCRdb's copy carries only in-frame clones and drops some. This repertoire shows more than 1.2 million clones, approximately 98.5% found once; its top ten account for approximately 0.4%. Sequencing was done on a sample of naive CD4+ T cells sorted from blood. The receptors were gathered from a young man in good health. Each CDR3 is given with its conserved first and last residue.

v_call cdr3_aa
TRBV10-3 CAISPGRSNTGELFF
TRBV30 CAWSPSVRETQYF
TRBV7-9 CASSLIVRAYSNQPQHF
TRBV10-3 CAIGTPAYNEQFF
TRBV10-1 CASNERDKKDF
TRBV6-5 CASRQTGREGYTF
TRBV28 CASSSGERTREQFF
TRBV29-1 CSACRDRGDTQYF
TRBV5-1 CASSPSGDTGELFF
TRBV5-1 CASSLAHPQVSYEQYF
TRBV5-6 CASSRVTGGAWNEQFF
TRBV5-6 CASSFLASSGSGELFF
TRBV4-2 CASSTLTSGDYEQYF
TRBV6-5 CASSYGDSSTDTQYF
TRBV9 CASSVAGGSSYNEQFF
TRBV5-1 CASSLLAGGNTGELFF
TRBV2 CASSQYQSPTDTQYF
TRBV30 CAWNQTGAGRGLCTDTQYF
TRBV19 CASSRGQGTDTQYF
TRBV5-1 CASSLTDMGTQYF
TRBV5-1 CASSSLYRGGGPNTQYF
TRBV6-5 CASSPRVAGASEQYF
TRBV7-3 CASSFRGGRVAETQYF
TRBV28 CASSLFATGIYEQYF
TRBV9 CASSVEGLSNTGELFF